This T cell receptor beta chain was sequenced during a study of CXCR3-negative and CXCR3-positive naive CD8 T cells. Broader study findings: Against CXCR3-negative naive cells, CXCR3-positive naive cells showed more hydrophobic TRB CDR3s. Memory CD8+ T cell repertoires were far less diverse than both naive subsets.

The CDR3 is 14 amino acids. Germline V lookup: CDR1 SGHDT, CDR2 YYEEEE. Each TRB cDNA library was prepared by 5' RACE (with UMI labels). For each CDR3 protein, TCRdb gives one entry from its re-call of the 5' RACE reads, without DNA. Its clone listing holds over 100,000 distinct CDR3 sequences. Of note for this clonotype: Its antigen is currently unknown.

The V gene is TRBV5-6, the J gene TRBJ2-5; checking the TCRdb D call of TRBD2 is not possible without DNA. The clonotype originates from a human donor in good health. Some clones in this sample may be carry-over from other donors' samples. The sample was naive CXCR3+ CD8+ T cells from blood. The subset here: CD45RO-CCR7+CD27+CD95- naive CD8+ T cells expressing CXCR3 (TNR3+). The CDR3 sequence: CASSFPAGGETQYF.